The 26 T cell receptor beta chains below all came from one sample that was sequenced in a study of glioma-infiltrating T cells. Using RNA template, CDR3s of TCR alpha and beta were amplified with iRepertoire arm-PCR. TCRdb called the multiplex PCR reads again in MiXCR, with one record for every CDR3 protein. The sample contains roughly 100,000 distinct CDR3 sequences, around 28% of which appear only once. What was sequenced was glioma tissue, nonneoplastic brain tissue, or PBMCs (not recorded which). The receptor source for this set is a human donor with low-grade glioma or glioblastoma, undergoing nonglioma brain surgery, or in good health (not recorded which).

To note about this clonotype: A much larger clone differs by one base, so this may be a read error. The genes are TRBV3-1 and TRBJ1-2; 7 nucleotides line up with TRBD1. Germline V CDR1 and CDR2: LGHDT, YNNKEL (reference sequence). CDR3 size: 15 residues. Trimming removed 1 base from V and 9 bases from J; junction bases left unmatched: 11. CDR3 in DNA: TGTGCCAGCAGCCAAGGAGGACACAGGGGTTATAGCTACACCTTC. Protein sequence: CASSQGGHRGYSYTF.

Remarks on this clonotype: A much larger clonotype is one base distant, so this may be a read error. V is TRBV7-9 and J is TRBJ2-5; D uncertain. Germline CDR1 reads SEHNR; CDR2 reads FQNEAQ (reference sequence). There are 15 residues in the CDR3. V lost 1 base to trimming and J lost 0 bases, with 9 bases between them. The CDR3 bases are TGTGCCAGCAGCTTAGGAGAAAGGGACCAAGAGACCCAGTACTTC. This sequence encodes CASSLGERDQETQYF.

This clonotype appeared a few times. CDR3 loop: CASSIPVPGEQYF. CDR3 DNA sequence: TGTGCCAGTAGTATCCCAGTTCCTGGGGAGCAGTACTTC. The V and J genes are TRBV19 and TRBJ2-7; unclear D gene. Germline assignment: CDR1 LNHDA and CDR2 SQIVND (reference sequence). The length of the CDR3 is 13 residues. Deletions cut 3 bases from V and 7 bases from J, with 13 bases between. Variable domain in full (rest from reference TRBV19 and TRBJ2-7): DGGITQSPKYLFRKEGQNVTLSCEQNLNHDAMYWYRQDPGQGLRLIYYSQIVNDFQKGDIAEGYSVSREKKESFPLTVTSAQKNPTAFYLCASSIPVPGEQYFGPGTRLTVT.

This clonotype was recorded at least ten times. The rearrangement uses TRBV7-6 and TRBJ1-5; D is possibly TRBD1 (6 bases). The length of the CDR3 is 14 residues. V dropped 3 bases and J dropped 7 bases, with 13 bases sitting between them. Germline V gene sequence: CDR1 SGHVS, CDR2 FNYEAQ. The CDR3 coding sequence is TGTGCCAGCAGCTTTACAGGGAACGGGCAGCCCCAGCATTTT. Translated, it gives CASSFTGNGQPQHF.

Regarding this clonotype: This may come from a read error, since a much larger clone is one base off. This chain links TRBV18 with TRBJ2-3; D may be TRBD1 (5 bases). This CDR3 spans 15 amino acids. The germline V gene has CDR1 KGHSH and CDR2 LQKENI. CDR3 in DNA: TGTGCCAGCTCACCACCCTCCAGACCCACAGGTACGCAGTATTTT. Encoded protein: CASSPPSRPTGTQYF.

The chain joins TRBV11-1 to TRBJ1-1, with a tentative D call TRBD1 (5 bases). The CDR3 is made up of 14 amino acids. V was cut by 5 bases and J by 5 bases, with 15 bases left in between. Per the germline V gene, CDR1 is SGHAT and CDR2 is FQDESV (reference sequence). Here the CDR3 DNA reads TGTGCCAGCAGCCAACACGCGGGGGGTACTGAAGCTTTCTTT. It specifies CASSQHAGGTEAFF.

The V call is TRBV7-2, the J call TRBJ2-3, with TRBD2 matching 9 bases. The CDR3 has 15 amino acids. The germline V gene encodes CDR1 SGHTA and CDR2 FQGNSA. V was pared by 3 bases and J by 5 bases, with 6 bases of the junction left unmatched. The CDR3 sequence: CASSLLAGAVDTQYF. The DNA for the CDR3 is TGTGCCAGCAGCTTGTTAGCGGGGGCCGTAGATACGCAGTATTTT.

With regard to this clonotype: A much larger clone differs from this one at a single base, so this may be a read error. This chain uses TRBV4-3 with TRBJ1-6; D is undetermined. Per the germline V gene, CDR1 is LGHNA and CDR2 is YSLEER. This CDR3 is built from 13 residues. V was pared by 0 bases and J by 10 bases, with 7 bases between. Here the CDR3 reads CASSQDSRSPLHF. Here the CDR3 DNA reads TGCGCCAGCAGCCAAGATAGTAGATCACCCCTCCACTTT.

There are many counts of this clonotype. The V and J genes are TRBV6-1 and TRBJ2-3, with 13 nucleotides matching TRBD2. This CDR3 has 16 residues. V dropped 6 bases and J dropped 4; count of bases not matched to a gene: 7. CDR1 is MNHNS and CDR2 is SASEGT in the germline V gene. CDR3 loop: CASSRTSGGMSDTQYF. CDR3 DNA sequence: TGTGCCAGCAGCAGGACTAGCGGGGGTATGTCAGATACGCAGTATTTT.

The chain recombines TRBV7-2 with TRBJ2-5; D is ambiguous. V dropped 1 base and J dropped 6 bases, with 15 bases sitting between them. In germline, CDR1 is SGHTA, CDR2 FQGNSA. This CDR3 has 15 residues. The CDR3 coding sequence is TGTGCCAGCAGCTTAGATTGGGGTACCGAGAAGACCCAGTACTTC. Protein product: CASSLDWGTEKTQYF.

The chain combines TRBV14 with TRBJ2-2; D may correspond to TRBD1 or TRBD2 (5 bases each). Per germline, CDR1 SGHDN and CDR2 FVKESK. V lost 2 bases and J 3 bases, leaving 13 bases between the germline ends. This CDR3 region has 16 residues. The chain's CDR3 is CASSQRRGEYTGELFF. As DNA, the CDR3 is TGTGCCAGCAGCCAAAGACGAGGGGAGTACACCGGGGAGCTGTTTTTT.

This clonotype has ten or more counts. The chain has TRBV27 and TRBJ1-5; D gene ambiguous. This CDR3 is built from 14 residues. V dropped 4 bases and J dropped 4 bases, with 11 bases sitting between them. Germline CDR1 MNHEY, CDR2 SMNVEV (reference sequence). CDR3 DNA: TGTGCCAGCAGTTCTTTTATGGAGAATCAGCCCCAGCATTTT. Its translation is CASSSFMENQPQHF.

Comments on this clonotype: Being one base from a much bigger clone, this may be a read error. The rearrangement uses TRBV5-4 and TRBJ2-1, with D perhaps matching TRBD2 (5 bases). Per the germline V gene, CDR1 is SGHNT and CDR2 is YYREEE (reference sequence). The CDR3 is 16 residues long. The CDR3 DNA reads TGTGCCAGCAGCCTCGGCCCCACGGGGTCCTACAATGAGCAGCTCTTC. This translates into CASSLGPTGSYNEQLF.

The table lists this clonotype with many counts. This chain connects TRBV5-4 to TRBJ2-1; the D is unclear. Per the germline V gene, CDR1 is SGHNT and CDR2 is YYREEE (reference sequence). Trimming stripped 4 bases from V and 6 bases from J, with 14 bases between. CDR3 size: 14 residues. The CDR3 loop reads CASSPPQGSNEQFF. DNA of the CDR3: TGTGCCAGCAGCCCCCCCCAAGGTTCCAATGAGCAGTTCTTC. Using reference TRBV5-4 and TRBJ2-1 for the parts outside the CDR3, the full variable domain is ETGVTQSPTHLIKTRGQQVTLRCSSQSGHNTVSWYQQALGQGPQFIFQYYREEENGRGNFPPRFSGLQFPNYSSELNVNALELDDSALYLCASSPPQGSNEQFFGPGTRLTVL.

This clonotype has a count of ten or more. V usage is TRBV7-2 and J usage is TRBJ2-3; D gene unclear. V lost 1 base, J lost 0 bases, and 11 bases lay in between. The CDR3 runs to 16 residues. Germline V gene lookup returns CDR1 SGHTA and CDR2 FQGNSA. The CDR3, as DNA: TGTGCCAGCAGCTTAGGGCAGCCAACTAGCACAGATACGCAGTATTTT. Translating gives CASSLGQPTSTDTQYF.

On this clonotype itself: A much larger clone sits a single nucleotide away, making a read error possible. This sequence joins TRBV7-2 and TRBJ2-3, with D perhaps TRBD2 (6 bases). Germline values: CDR1 SGHTA, CDR2 FQGNSA. V was shortened by 5 bases and J by 4 bases, with 16 bases between the two germline ends. CDR3 length: 15 residues. CDR3 in DNA: TGTGCCAGCAGCGCTACTAGCATATTCCCAGATACGCAGTATTTT. Protein sequence: CASSATSIFPDTQYF.

This clonotype was counted at least ten times. The chain is built from TRBV6-1 and TRBJ1-1; no reliable D call. This CDR3 is 10 amino acids long. V was shortened by 11 bases and J by 8 bases, with 12 bases between the two germline ends. CDR1 is MNHNS, CDR2 SASEGT, per germline. CDR3 region: CASKRQEAFF. Here the CDR3 DNA reads TGTGCCTCCAAAAGACAAGAAGCTTTCTTT.

The chain carries TRBV24-1 and TRBJ2-3, with TRBD1 matching 10 bases. Germline-derived CDR1 and CDR2 are KGHDR and SFDVKD. The length of the CDR3 is 13 residues. Trimming took 10 bases from V and 3 from J; bases not matched to a gene: 3. Here the CDR3 DNA reads TGTGCCACTGAGGACAGGGGGACAGATACGCAGTATTTT. It yields the protein CATEDRGTDTQYF.

The CDR3 coding sequence is TGTGCCAGCAGCCAGGACAGGGTCCCAGATACGCAGTATTTT. Translation gives CASSQDRVPDTQYF. The chain combines TRBV7-9 with TRBJ2-3, with 8 nucleotides matching TRBD1. CDR3 length: 14 residues. The germline V gene encodes CDR1 SEHNR and CDR2 FQNEAQ (reference sequence). The V segment lost 5 bases and the J segment 4 bases; nucleotides outside the gene matches: 5.

The V gene is TRBV7-2, the J gene TRBJ2-5; tentatively, D is TRBD2 (5 bases). V was cut by 0 bases and J by 5 bases, with 10 bases left in between. There are 14 residues in the CDR3. Germline V gene lookup returns CDR1 SGHTA and CDR2 FQGNSA. This CDR3 reads CASSLARAGETQYF. In DNA form, the CDR3 reads TGTGCCAGCAGCTTAGCGAGGGCCGGGGAGACCCAGTACTTC.

This clonotype was observed many times. This chain uses TRBV20-1 with TRBJ2-3; no clear D gene. The V gene's germline CDR1 is DFQATT and CDR2 SNEGSKA (reference sequence). CDR3 length: 12 amino acids. V lost 0 bases, J lost 6 bases, and 7 bases lay in between. CDR3 nucleotides: TGCAGTGCTAGAGAGAGTGGTGATACGCAGTATTTT. It encodes CSARESGDTQYF.

This clonotype was picked up many times. The V and J genes are TRBV10-3 and TRBJ2-1; 10 bases line up with TRBD2. The CDR3 is 14 amino acids. The J segment lost 5 bases and the V segment lost 4 bases, leaving 2 bases of the junction unmatched. Germline V gene data show CDR1 as ENHRY and CDR2 as SYGVKD. Written as DNA, the CDR3 is TGTGCCATCAGTGTGCTAGCGGGAGACAATGAGCAGTTCTTC. The encoded protein is CAISVLAGDNEQFF.

For this clonotype: At one end, the junction sequence differs from germline, possibly due to a read error. DNA of the CDR3: TGTGCCAGTTTCAGCGGCCTTAGCTCCTACGATCAGTACTTC. Protein product: CASFSGLSSYDQYF. The chain has TRBV28 and TRBJ2-7, with TRBD2 as a possible D gene (5 bases). The CDR3 spans 14 residues. CDR1 is MDHEN and CDR2 is SYDVKM in the germline V gene.

This clonotype has only one observation. This CDR3 fails to terminate in the conserved phenylalanine or tryptophan, so it likely reflects a read error. The chain is built from TRBV9 and TRBJ2-1; tentatively, D is TRBD2 (5 bases). Germline assignment: CDR1 SGDLS and CDR2 YYNGEE. The CDR3 spans 16 residues. Between the trimmed V and J ends, which lost 5 bases and 6 bases, there was a span of 21 bases. CDR3 protein: CASSYSWGVGVNEQFS. CDR3 DNA: TGTGCCAGCAGTTATAGTTGGGGAGTGGGTGTCAATGAGCAGTTCTCC.

With regard to this clonotype: The junction does not match germline at one end; this may be a read error. The chain combines TRBV20-1 with TRBJ2-1, with TRBD1 matching 8 bases. Looked up from germline, CDR1 is DFQATT and CDR2 is SNEGSKA (reference sequence). The CDR3 runs to 11 residues. CDR3 DNA sequence: TGCAGTGCTACAGGGGGCGCCTCGTCCAACTTC. Protein product: CSATGGASSNF.

This clonotype was seen only once. This may arise from a read error, as a much more abundant clone is one base away. The chain couples TRBV18 to TRBJ2-5; the D call may be TRBD1 or TRBD2 (5 bases each). Per germline, CDR1 KGHSH and CDR2 LQKENI. The CDR3 totals 14 residues. In DNA, the CDR3 is TGTGCCAGCTCACCACGGGGGTCCCAGGAGACCAAGTACTTC. Translation gives CASSPRGSQETKYF.